This paragraph covers one TCR beta chain sequence. Its antigen is currently unknown. PCR was performed using 60 Vbeta and 13 Jbeta primers. The method was immunoSEQ multiplex PCR; TCRdb's version includes in-frame clones alone and lacks a portion of them. The sample shows more than 140,000 clones, about 64% of them seen only once. The sample originates from a study of cytomegalovirus exposure and HLA in healthy donors. The CDR3 length is 14 residues. In germline, CDR1 is SEHNR, CDR2 FQNEAQ (reference sequence). V shed 4 bases and J shed 2 bases, with 11 bases lying between them. Whole-study findings and limits: Using the classifier, cytomegalovirus status was reportedly diagnosed with high specificity and sensitivity. Sequencing depth across donors, presence/absence analyses assumed, was roughly uniform. What a later analysis showed was that several of the most significant clusters appeared linked to common viral pathogens.

The sequence was collected from a young woman in good health and CMV-seropositive. This sequence joins TRBV7-9 and TRBJ1-1; a possible D gene is TRBD1 (6 bases). The specimen sequenced was PBMCs. Here the CDR3 DNA reads TGTGCCAGCAGCTCCGTACAGGGTAACACTGAAGCTTTCTTT. Protein: CASSSVQGNTEAFF.